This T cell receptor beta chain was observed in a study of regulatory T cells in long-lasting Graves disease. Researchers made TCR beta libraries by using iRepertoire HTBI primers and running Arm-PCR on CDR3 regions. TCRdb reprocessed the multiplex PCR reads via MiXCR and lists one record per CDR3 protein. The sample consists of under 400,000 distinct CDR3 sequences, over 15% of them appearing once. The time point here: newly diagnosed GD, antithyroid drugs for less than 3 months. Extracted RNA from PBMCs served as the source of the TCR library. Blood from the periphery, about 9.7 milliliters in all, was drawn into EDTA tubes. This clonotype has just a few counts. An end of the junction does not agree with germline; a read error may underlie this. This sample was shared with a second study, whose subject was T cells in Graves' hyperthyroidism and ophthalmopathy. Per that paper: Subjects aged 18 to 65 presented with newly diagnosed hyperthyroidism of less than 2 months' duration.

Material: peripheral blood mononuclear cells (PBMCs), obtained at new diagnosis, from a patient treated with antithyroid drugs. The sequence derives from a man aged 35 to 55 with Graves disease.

CDR3 DNA: TGCGCCAGCTCACCAGGGAATTCCTACGGGCAGTACTTC. Its translation: CASSPGNSYGQYF. J is TRBJ2-7 and V is TRBV5-1, with a tentative D call TRBD1 (5 bases). The CDR3 is 13 amino acids. Germline CDR1 SGHRS, CDR2 YFSETQ.